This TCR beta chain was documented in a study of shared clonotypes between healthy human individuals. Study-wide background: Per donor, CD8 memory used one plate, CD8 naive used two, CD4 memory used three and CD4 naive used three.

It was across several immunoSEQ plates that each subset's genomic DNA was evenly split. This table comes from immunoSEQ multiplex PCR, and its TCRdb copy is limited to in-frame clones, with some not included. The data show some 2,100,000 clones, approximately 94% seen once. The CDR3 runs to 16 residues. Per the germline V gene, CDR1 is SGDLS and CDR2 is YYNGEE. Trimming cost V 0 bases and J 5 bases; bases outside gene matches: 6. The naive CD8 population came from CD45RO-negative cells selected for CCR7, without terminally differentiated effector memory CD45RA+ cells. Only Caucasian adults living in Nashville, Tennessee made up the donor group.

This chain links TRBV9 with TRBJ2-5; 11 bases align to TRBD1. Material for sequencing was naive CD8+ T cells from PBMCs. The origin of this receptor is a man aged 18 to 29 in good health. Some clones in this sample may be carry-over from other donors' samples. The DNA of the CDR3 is TGTGCCAGCAGCGTAGGCGGACAGGGGGCGAGGGAGACCCAGTACTTC. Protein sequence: CASSVGGQGARETQYF. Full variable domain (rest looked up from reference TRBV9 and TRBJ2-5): DSGVTQTPKHLITATGQRVTLRCSPRSGDLSVYWYQQSLDQGLQFLIQYYNGEERAKGNILERFSAQQFPDLHSELNLSSLELGDSALYFCASSVGGQGARETQYFGPGTRLLVL.